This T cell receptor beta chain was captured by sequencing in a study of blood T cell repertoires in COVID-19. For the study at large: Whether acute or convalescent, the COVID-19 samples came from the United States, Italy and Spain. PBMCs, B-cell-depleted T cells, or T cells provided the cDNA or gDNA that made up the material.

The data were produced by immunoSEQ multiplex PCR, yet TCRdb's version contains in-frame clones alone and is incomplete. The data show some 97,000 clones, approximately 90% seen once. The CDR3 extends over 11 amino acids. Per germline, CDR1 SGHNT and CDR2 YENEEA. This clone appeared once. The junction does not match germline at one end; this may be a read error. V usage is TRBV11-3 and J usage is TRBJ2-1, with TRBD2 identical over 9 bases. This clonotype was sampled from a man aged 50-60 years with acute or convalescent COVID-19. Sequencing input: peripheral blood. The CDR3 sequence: CAIADSGSVIF. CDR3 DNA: TGTGCCATCGCTGATAGCGGGAGTGTGATCTTC.